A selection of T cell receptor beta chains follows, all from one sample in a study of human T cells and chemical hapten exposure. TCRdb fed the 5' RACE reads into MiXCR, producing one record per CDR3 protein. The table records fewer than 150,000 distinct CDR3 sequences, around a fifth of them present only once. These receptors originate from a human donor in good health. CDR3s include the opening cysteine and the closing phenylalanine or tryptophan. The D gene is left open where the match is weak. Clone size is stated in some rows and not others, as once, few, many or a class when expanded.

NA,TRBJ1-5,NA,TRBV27,TGTGCCACTCAAATCTTAGGCAGGGGTAGTCAGCCCCAGCATTTT,CATQILGRGSQPQHF
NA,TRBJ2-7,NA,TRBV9,TGTGCCAGCAGCCCAGCTACTAGGGGCCCCTACGAGCAGTACTTC,CASSPATRGPYEQYF
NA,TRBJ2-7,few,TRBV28,TGTGCCAGCAGTTCCTACGCCTGGGACAGCAGACCCGGGACTAGAAGGTTCGAGCAGTACTTC,CASSSYAWDSRPGTRRFEQYF
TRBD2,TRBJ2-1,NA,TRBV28,TGTGCCAGCAGTTCCGGACTAGCAATTAAGGAGCAGTTCTTC,CASSSGLAIKEQFF
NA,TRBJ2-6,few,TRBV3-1,TGTGCCAGCAGCCCCCGGAATGTTGGGGCCAACGTCCTGACTTTC,CASSPRNVGANVLTF
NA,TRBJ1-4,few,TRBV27,TGTGCCAGCAGTTTATCTGCAGGGGTGAGCGAAAAACTGTTTTTT,CASSLSAGVSEKLFF
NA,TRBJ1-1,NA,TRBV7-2,TGTGCCAGCAGCTTAGGATGGCGGCAGGGCTTAAAGGACACTGAAGCTTTCTTT,CASSLGWRQGLKDTEAFF
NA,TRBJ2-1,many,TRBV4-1,TGCGCCAGCAGCCAAGTCGATCTAGGGTTCAGCTCCTACAATGAGCAGTTCTTC,CASSQVDLGFSSYNEQFF
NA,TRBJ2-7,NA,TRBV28,TGTGCCAGTAACATACACCACTCACTCACCTACGAGCAGTACTTC,CASNIHHSLTYEQYF
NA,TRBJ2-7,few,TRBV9,TGTGCCAGCAGCGTAGGGGGAGTTTACGAGCAGTACTTC,CASSVGGVYEQYF
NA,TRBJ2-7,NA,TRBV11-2,TGTGCCAGCAGCTTTGGGGCCGGCAGCTCCTACGAGCAGTACTTC,CASSFGAGSSYEQYF
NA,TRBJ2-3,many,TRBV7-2,TGTGCCAGCAGCTTTTACACAGATACGCAGTATTTT,CASSFYTDTQYF
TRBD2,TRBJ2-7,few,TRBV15,TGTGCCACCAGCAGGGGGGGGACGGGTTCCTACGAGCAGTACTTC,CATSRGGTGSYEQYF
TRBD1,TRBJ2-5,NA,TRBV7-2,TGTGCCAGCAGCTTAGGTAGCAGGGGGGAGACCCAGTACTTC,CASSLGSRGETQYF
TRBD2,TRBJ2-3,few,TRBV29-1,TGCAGCGGGAGACTAGCGGGAGTGACAACAGATACGCAGTATTTT,CSGRLAGVTTDTQYF
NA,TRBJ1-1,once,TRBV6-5,TGTGCCAGCAGCCCAACCGGGGCTTCGAACACTGAAGCTTTCTTT,CASSPTGASNTEAFF
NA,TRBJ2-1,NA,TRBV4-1,TGCGCCAGCAGCCAAGATGGGGGGAATGAGCAGTTCTTC,CASSQDGGNEQFF
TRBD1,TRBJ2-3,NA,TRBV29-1,TGCAGCGTTGAAAAGGGGACAGGGGCGGGAGATACGCAGTATTTT,CSVEKGTGAGDTQYF
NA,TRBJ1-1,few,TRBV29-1,TGCAGCGTTGAGGGGGACACTGAAGCTTTCTTT,CSVEGDTEAFF
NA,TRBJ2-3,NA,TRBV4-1,TGCGCCAGCAGCCAAGTTCTGACCGTCTGGAGTACAGATACGCAGTATTTT,CASSQVLTVWSTDTQYF
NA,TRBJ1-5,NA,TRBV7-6,TGTGCCAGCAGCTTAATGGGACCCAATCAGCCCCAGCATTTT,CASSLMGPNQPQHF
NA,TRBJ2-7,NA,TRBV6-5,TGTGCCAGCAGTAGAGGGGGGGCCTACGAGCAGTACTTC,CASSRGGAYEQYF
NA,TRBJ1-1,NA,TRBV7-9,TGTGCCAGCAGCTTAGTCCCCCCCGCAGGGAAGAACACTGAAGCTTTCTTT,CASSLVPPAGKNTEAFF
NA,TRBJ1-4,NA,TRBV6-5,TGTGCCAGCAGTTCCCAGGGACATCCGGGGGAAAAACTGTTTTTT,CASSSQGHPGEKLFF
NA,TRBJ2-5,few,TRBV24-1,TGTGCCACCAGTGGAACGGGACTCGGGACCAACCAAGAGACCCAGTACTTC,CATSGTGLGTNQETQYF
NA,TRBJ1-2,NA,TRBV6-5,TGTGCCAGCAGTTCACGGGGGGCAGGGTATGGCTACACCTTC,CASSSRGAGYGYTF
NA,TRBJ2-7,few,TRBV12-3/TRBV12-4,TGTGCCAGCAGTCCCCCCAATGGGCGGGTCTCCTACGAGCAGTACTTC,CASSPPNGRVSYEQYF
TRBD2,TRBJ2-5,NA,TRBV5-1,TGCGCCAGCAGCACCCCTAGCGGTTCGTACCAAGAGACCCAGTACTTC,CASSTPSGSYQETQYF
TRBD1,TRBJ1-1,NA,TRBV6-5,TGTGCCAGCAGTCAGGGGGACGAAGCTTTCTTT,CASSQGDEAFF
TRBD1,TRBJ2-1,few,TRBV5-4,TGTGCCAGCAGCTTGGGACAGGGGGGGACAGGGCCGTACAATGAGCAGTTCTTC,CASSLGQGGTGPYNEQFF
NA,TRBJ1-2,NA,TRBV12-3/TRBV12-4,TGTGCCAGCAGTACAAACAGGGCCCTGAGGCGTGGCTACACCTTC,CASSTNRALRRGYTF
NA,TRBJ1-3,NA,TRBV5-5,TGTGCCAGCAGCCAAATCTCCGGGACTTCGTCCTCTGGAAACACCATATATTTT,CASSQISGTSSSGNTIYF
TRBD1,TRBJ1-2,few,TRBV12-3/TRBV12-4,TGTGCCAGCAGTGGGAGGACAGGGAAAATCGACACCTTC,CASSGRTGKIDTF
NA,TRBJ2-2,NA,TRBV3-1,TGTGCCAGCAGCCACGGCTCGATTCCCACCGGGGAGCTGTTTTTT,CASSHGSIPTGELFF
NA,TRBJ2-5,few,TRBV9,TGTGCCAGCAGCGTAAAGTGGACAGCCCAAGAGACCCAGTACTTC,CASSVKWTAQETQYF
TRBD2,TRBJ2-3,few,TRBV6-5,TGTGCCACAGGACTAGCGGGATGGGATACGCAGTATTTT,CATGLAGWDTQYF
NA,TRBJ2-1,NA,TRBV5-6,TGTGCCAGCAGCTTTGACCTGGCCCTCCTCATCAATGAGCAGTTCTTC,CASSFDLALLINEQFF
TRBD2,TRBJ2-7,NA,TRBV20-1,TGCAGTGCGGAACGGGACTATGCCTACGAGCAGTACTTC,CSAERDYAYEQYF
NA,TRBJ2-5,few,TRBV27,TGTGCCAGCAGTCCATGGACCCAAGAGACCCAGTACTTC,CASSPWTQETQYF
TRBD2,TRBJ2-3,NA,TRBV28,TGTGCCAGCAGCCCTCTGGCGGGAGCTGTCACAGATACGCAGTATTTT,CASSPLAGAVTDTQYF
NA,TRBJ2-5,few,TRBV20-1,TGCAGTGCTAGAGAAACAGACCAAGAGACCCAGTACTTC,CSARETDQETQYF
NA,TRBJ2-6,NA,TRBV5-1,TGCGCCAGCAGCTTGGCCTCCCCAGAGGGGGGTTTCTTGTCTGGGGCCAACGTCCTGACTTTC,CASSLASPEGGFLSGANVLTF
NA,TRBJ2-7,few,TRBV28,TGTGCCAGCGGACTCTTATACGAGCAGTACTTC,CASGLLYEQYF